This T cell receptor (beta chain) was captured by sequencing in a study of T-cell reconstitution after alpha-beta-depleted transplantation in children (dated by TCRdb to 2016 to 2018). Turning to the overall study: Using TCR repertoire profiling, the study quantitatively followed how T-cell immune reconstitution unfolded in children after TCRalphabeta/CD19-depleted allogeneic hematopoietic cell transplantation.

Worth noting for this clonotype: Its specific antigen is unknown. No per-base quality is available; no much larger clone lies one base away.

Its CDR3 holds 18 amino acids, cysteine through phenylalanine. Kept here is only the CDR3 DNA, which spans 54 bases and is read in frame from base 1. Relative to germline, V is missing 5 bases and J is missing 3 bases, with 13 bases of the junction outside any gene match. CDR1 and CDR2 are drawn from the germline V gene: SGHTA, FQGTGA. The method behind the library was PCR. Data came from an Illumina HiSeq 2500. To normalize quantification of the TCRbeta repertoire, the TCR libraries were built with molecular barcoding that relied on unique molecular identifiers. Using fastp trimming at Q25 and MiXCR clonotype assembly, TCRdb reanalyzed the public sequencing data and kept in-frame beta chains. Every CDR3 protein is listed once, alongside the most common genes and DNA of its rows. Counted in this sample were 250,000 to 300,000 distinct CDR3 sequences; around 9.6% of them appeared once. The top ten clones comprise 10% of the sample.

The chain was built from TRBV7-3 and TRBJ2-3; a stretch of 11 junction bases matches TRBD1. This TCR came from a human donor who donated a stem cell graft to a child with SCID. Sample: PBMCs from the stem cell graft donor, taken from the stem cell graft. The DNA reads as follows: TGTGCCAGCAGCAATGTCGAAACGGGACAGGGGGAGACAGATACGCAGTATTTT. Its translation is CASSNVETGQGETDTQYF.